The 20 T cell receptor beta chains presented below share a single source sample, sequenced in a study of monozygotic twins with inflammatory bowel disease. After re-calling the 5' RACE reads, TCRdb lists one entry per CDR3 protein, DNA absent. This sample's table reports about 210,000 distinct CDR3 sequences. Input material: blood. These receptors all stem from a human donor with ulcerative colitis or Crohn's disease, or a healthy co-twin of an affected twin (not recorded which).

The chain joins TRBV10-1 to TRBJ2-2; TCRdb lists TRBD1, though no DNA is available to test this call. Per germline, CDR1 WNHNN and CDR2 SYGVQD (reference sequence). The length of the CDR3 is 16 residues. CDR3 in amino acids: CASSESWPLGTGELFF.

CDR3 amino acids: CASSLIRDDYGYTF. The V and J genes are TRBV5-1 and TRBJ1-2; the D call from TCRdb, TRBD1, cannot be confirmed without DNA. Germline loops: CDR1 SGHRS, CDR2 YFSETQ. This CDR3 has 14 amino acids.

This chain uses TRBV3-1 with TRBJ1-1. The CDR3 sequence is 15 residues long. The germline V gene has CDR1 LGHDT and CDR2 YNNKEL (reference sequence). CDR3: CASSQDPEMNTEAFF.

This chain connects TRBV5-1 to TRBJ2-1; TCRdb gives TRBD1 as the D gene, but with no DNA this cannot be confirmed. Germline V gene sequence: CDR1 SGHRS, CDR2 YFSETQ. CDR3 length equals 14 residues. This chain's CDR3 is CASSPGQPYNEQFF.

The chain links TRBV5-1 to TRBJ1-6. The CDR3 is 14 amino acids. Germline V gene lookup returns CDR1 SGHRS and CDR2 YFSETQ. CDR3 loop: CASSSGSGFPPLHF.

The chain uses TRBV2 and TRBJ1-5; TCRdb designates TRBD1, a call that cannot be tested without DNA. Germline lookup yields CDR1 SNHLY and CDR2 FYNNEI. This CDR3 contains 16 residues. CDR3 amino acids: CASSEKSWTGTQPQHF. Full variable domain (missing parts from reference TRBV2 and TRBJ1-5): EPEVTQTPSHQVTQMGQEVILRCVPISNHLYFYWYRQILGQKVEFLVSFYNNEISEKSEIFDDQFSVERPDGSNFTLKIRSTKLEDSAMYFCASSEKSWTGTQPQHFGDGTRLSIL.

The chain joins TRBV5-1 to TRBJ1-1; there is no DNA to check the TCRdb D call of TRBD1. Germline-derived CDR1 and CDR2 are SGHRS and YFSETQ. CDR3 length: 16 residues. The CDR3 reads CASSLIPGVRDTEAFF.

CDR3: CSVSDRVLNEQFF. The J gene is TRBJ2-1, the V gene TRBV29-1; as DNA is missing, the TRBD1 call by TCRdb cannot be tested. The CDR3 has 13 amino acids. In germline, CDR1 is SQVTM, CDR2 ANQGSEA.

The CDR3 spells CASSQEGSGNEDQPQHF. The chain employs TRBV3-1 and TRBJ1-5. There are 17 residues in the CDR3. Germline CDR1 reads LGHDT; CDR2 reads YNNKEL (reference sequence).

The chain links TRBV18 to TRBJ1-1. The germline V gene has CDR1 KGHSH and CDR2 LQKENI. The CDR3 is 14 amino acids. The CDR3 protein is CASSPPRGSTEAFF.

The V and J genes are TRBV20-1 and TRBJ2-7. Per germline, CDR1 DFQATT and CDR2 SNEGSKA (reference sequence). The CDR3 totals 13 residues. The CDR3 spells CSAKTGLTYEQYF.

The J gene is TRBJ1-3, the V gene TRBV18; no DNA is available, so the TRBD1 call from TCRdb remains unchecked. Per germline, CDR1 KGHSH and CDR2 LQKENI. The CDR3 has 15 amino acids. The CDR3 sequence: CASSPTGSSGNTIYF.

The chain joins TRBV12-3 or TRBV12-4 to TRBJ2-1; the D call of TRBD2 rests on TCRdb alone, since no DNA is present to check it. The CDR3 totals 15 residues. CDR3 protein: CASSLAGLAGSEQFF.

The chain carries TRBV3-1 and TRBJ2-2. This CDR3 has 12 residues. Germline lookup yields CDR1 LGHDT and CDR2 YNNKEL (reference sequence). CDR3 region: CASSDGTGELFF.

CDR3 residues: CASSPTGSNTDTQYF. The chain employs TRBV13 and TRBJ2-3; lacking DNA, the TRBD1 call made by TCRdb goes unchecked. The germline V gene encodes CDR1 PRHDT and CDR2 FYEKMQ (reference sequence). The CDR3 sequence is 15 residues long.

V gene TRBV6-1 combines with J gene TRBJ2-3; as DNA is missing, the TRBD1 call by TCRdb cannot be tested. The V gene's germline CDR1 is MNHNS and CDR2 SASEGT. The CDR3 contains 14 residues. CDR3 loop: CASRPGGFTDTQYF.

The chain is built from TRBV10-3 and TRBJ2-5; no DNA is available, so the TRBD2 call from TCRdb remains unchecked. The germline gives CDR1 ENHRY, CDR2 SYGVKD. This CDR3 region has 20 residues. The CDR3 region is CAISESRGTSGGAFGETQYF.

V usage is TRBV5-1 and J usage is TRBJ2-5. This CDR3 has 14 residues. Germline V gene data show CDR1 as SGHRS and CDR2 as YFSETQ. The CDR3 region is CASNSFGDQETQYF.

CDR3 sequence reads: CASSELRTGDNSPLHF. The chain is built from TRBV10-2 and TRBJ1-6; TCRdb's assignment of TRBD1 cannot be checked, as there is no DNA. The germline V gene has CDR1 WSHSY and CDR2 SAAADI. The CDR3 runs 16 residues.

The rearrangement uses TRBV5-4 and TRBJ1-4; TCRdb's D gene call, TRBD1, goes unchecked for lack of DNA. The CDR3 extends over 15 amino acids. Germline V gives CDR1 SGHNT, CDR2 YYREEE (reference sequence). This CDR3 reads CASSLRTGKNEKLFF.